A selection of T cell receptor beta chains follows, all from one sample in a study of blood T cell repertoires in COVID-19. Libraries were prepared by immunoSEQ multiplex PCR; TCRdb keeps only in-frame clonotypes and omits some of them. The repertoire consists of approximately 250,000 clones, with 84% occurring once and the leading ten covering 4.1%. Sample: PBMCs or T cells enriched from blood (not recorded which). The receptor source for this set is a man younger than 40 with acute COVID-19. Each CDR3 is given with its conserved first and last residue. A D gene is named only where the DNA matches it firmly. Some rows have no size entry. The others give once, few or many, or a class for an expanded clone.

cdr3_aa	cdr3_nt	j_call	v_call	clone_size	d_call
CASSPGWGDEKLFF	TGTGCCAGCTCCCCGGGATGGGGAGATGAAAAACTGTTTTTT	TRBJ1-4	TRBV11-3	NA	NA
CASQDSINQPQHF	TGTGCCAGTCAGGACAGCATCAATCAGCCCCAGCATTTT	TRBJ1-5	TRBV19	NA	NA
CAWSAPPTFYNEQFF	TGTGCCTGGAGTGCCCCTCCTACCTTCTACAATGAGCAGTTCTTC	TRBJ2-1	TRBV30	NA	NA
CASSWEPAKNIQYF	TGTGCCAGCAGTTGGGAGCCCGCCAAAAACATTCAGTACTTC	TRBJ2-4	TRBV28	NA	NA
CASRFSDTGELFF	TGCGCCAGCAGGTTCTCCGACACCGGGGAGCTGTTTTTT	TRBJ2-2	TRBV4-3	NA	NA
CASSLQGSGNTIYF	TGTGCCAGCAGCTTGCAGGGATCTGGAAACACCATATATTTT	TRBJ1-3	TRBV5-4	NA	NA
CASSQSVIGPMRRPQHF	TGCGCCAGCAGTCAATCAGTGATCGGCCCGATGCGGCGGCCCCAGCATTTT	TRBJ1-5	TRBV23-1	NA	NA
CASSPRGLVGSPLHF	TGTGCCAGCAGTCCCAGGGGGCTCGTAGGATCACCCCTCCACTTT	TRBJ1-6	TRBV27	NA	TRBD1
CASSPQGNTEAFF	TGTGCCAGCAGCCCGCAGGGGAACACTGAAGCTTTCTTT	TRBJ1-1	TRBV14	once	NA
CASSPRRTSSTDTQYF	TGTGCCAGCAGTCCTAGGCGGACTTCTAGCACAGATACGCAGTATTTT	TRBJ2-3	TRBV21-1	NA	NA
CASSLSGQGNSPLHF	TGTGCCAGCAGCCTCTCAGGACAGGGGAATTCACCCCTCCACTTT	TRBJ1-6	TRBV3-1/TRBV3-2	NA	TRBD1
CASGPTGVDEQFF	TGTGCCAGCGGCCCGACGGGGGTGGATGAGCAGTTCTTC	TRBJ2-1	TRBV5-1	NA	NA
CASDEGLRETQYF	TGTGCCAGCGACGAGGGACTTCGAGAGACCCAGTACTTC	TRBJ2-5	TRBV3-1/TRBV3-2	NA	NA
CAVRLTGSNEKLFF	TGTGCCGTCCGCCTGACAGGGTCAAATGAAAAACTGTTTTTT	TRBJ1-4	TRBV6-7	once	TRBD1
CASSPQGGVGTGELFF	TGTGCCAGCTCACCTCAAGGAGGGGTCGGTACCGGGGAGCTGTTTTTT	TRBJ2-2	TRBV18	once	NA
CASRKDSQETQYF	TGTGCCAGCAGGAAAGACAGCCAAGAGACCCAGTACTTC	TRBJ2-5	TRBV6-5	NA	NA
CSTTGAASGNTIYF	TGCAGCACAACAGGGGCGGCAAGTGGAAACACCATATATTTT	TRBJ1-3	TRBV29-1	NA	TRBD1
CASSAGTGVANGAFF	TGTGCCAGCAGCGCAGGGACAGGGGTAGCGAACGGAGCTTTCTTT	TRBJ1-1	TRBV9	NA	TRBD1
CASSPLLGGGETDTQYF	TGTGCCAGCAGTCCTCTCTTGGGCGGGGGGGAGACAGATACGCAGTATTTT	TRBJ2-3	TRBV28	NA	TRBD2
CSASIRTGESPLHF	TGCAGTGCTAGTATACGGACAGGGGAATCACCCCTCCACTTT	TRBJ1-6	TRBV20-1	NA	TRBD1
CASSLNNEQFF	TGTGCCAGCAGTTTAAACAATGAGCAGTTCTTC	TRBJ2-1	TRBV3-1/TRBV3-2	NA	NA
CASSLLFSRSETGNTIYF	TGTGCCAGCAGCTTACTCTTTTCCAGGTCCGAGACTGGAAACACCATATATTTT	TRBJ1-3	TRBV7-2	NA	NA
CASSLWTGSFQTQYF	TGTGCCAGCAGCTTATGGACAGGGAGTTTTCAGACCCAGTACTTC	TRBJ2-5	TRBV11-2	NA	TRBD1
CASRLQGTSTDTQYF	TGTGCCAGCAGACTTCAGGGAACTAGCACAGATACGCAGTATTTT	TRBJ2-3	TRBV6-5	NA	NA
CSVEDRGNTDTQYF	TGCAGCGTTGAAGACAGGGGAAACACAGATACGCAGTATTTT	TRBJ2-3	TRBV29-1	NA	NA
CASTLSTGELFF	TGCGCCAGCACCTTGAGTACCGGGGAGCTGTTTTTT	TRBJ2-2	TRBV10-2	NA	NA
CASSFLLNTEAFF	TGTGCCAGCAGCTTCCTCCTGAACACTGAAGCTTTCTTT	TRBJ1-1	TRBV7-8	NA	NA
CASSSDRVSYGYTF	TGTGCCAGCAGCTCGGACAGGGTCTCCTATGGCTACACCTTC	TRBJ1-2	TRBV5-4	NA	TRBD1
CASSLSWTAAGDEQFF	TGTGCCAGCAGCTTATCGTGGACTGCCGCTGGGGATGAGCAGTTCTTC	TRBJ2-1	TRBV7-6	NA	NA
CAWQAQGLSNQPQHF	TGTGCCTGGCAAGCACAGGGATTGAGCAATCAGCCCCAGCATTTT	TRBJ1-5	TRBV30	once	NA
CASSYDNLGLFF	TGTGCCAGCAGCTACGACAATTTAGGACTGTTTTTT	TRBJ1-4	TRBV7-2	few	NA
CASSLRDRVSSPLHF	TGTGCCAGCAGTTTACGGGACAGGGTATCCTCACCCCTCCACTTT	TRBJ1-6	TRBV27	NA	TRBD1
CASSDGNSPLHF	TGCGCCAGCAGTGACGGGAATTCACCCCTCCACTTT	TRBJ1-6	TRBV10-1	once	NA
CSVGRGYTEAFF	TGCAGCGTCGGGAGAGGATACACTGAAGCTTTCTTT	TRBJ1-1	TRBV29-1	NA	NA
CAWRDSPGEKLFF	TGTGCCTGGAGGGATTCACCAGGAGAAAAACTGTTTTTT	TRBJ1-4	TRBV30	NA	NA
CASSLTVQETQYF	TGTGCCAGCAGTTTAACTGTCCAAGAGACCCAGTACTTC	TRBJ2-5	TRBV28	NA	NA
CASSLVQGTETQYF	TGTGCCAGCAGCTTGGTTCAGGGAACAGAGACCCAGTACTTC	TRBJ2-5	TRBV7-6	NA	NA
CASSLAFAGPAQYF	TGTGCCAGCAGCTTAGCTTTTGCGGGCCCGGCGCAGTATTTT	TRBJ2-3	TRBV7-9	NA	NA
CAISESLGVTRHQSSYNEQFF	TGTGCCATCAGTGAGTCGTTAGGGGTGACGAGACACCAAAGCTCCTACAATGAGCAGTTCTTC	TRBJ2-1	TRBV10-3	NA	NA
CAISLRGQGETQYF	TGTGCCATCAGTCTCAGGGGGCAGGGCGAGACCCAGTACTTC	TRBJ2-5	TRBV10-3	NA	TRBD1
CASSKTNGLAGPPETQYF	TGTGCCAGCAGTAAAACTAATGGACTAGCGGGGCCCCCAGAGACCCAGTACTTC	TRBJ2-5	TRBV25-1	NA	TRBD2
CASKGLYYGYTF	TGTGCCAGCAAGGGACTGTACTATGGCTACACCTTC	TRBJ1-2	TRBV12-3/TRBV12-4	NA	NA
CASSSDSTEAFF	TGTGCCAGCAGCTCCGATAGCACTGAAGCTTTCTTT	TRBJ1-1	TRBV7-9	NA	NA
CAIRDSGNTIYF	TGTGCCATCCGGGACAGCGGAAACACCATATATTTT	TRBJ1-3	TRBV10-3	NA	TRBD1
CASSDDRINTEAFF	TGCGCCAGCAGTGATGACAGAATAAACACTGAAGCTTTCTTT	TRBJ1-1	TRBV10-1	NA	NA